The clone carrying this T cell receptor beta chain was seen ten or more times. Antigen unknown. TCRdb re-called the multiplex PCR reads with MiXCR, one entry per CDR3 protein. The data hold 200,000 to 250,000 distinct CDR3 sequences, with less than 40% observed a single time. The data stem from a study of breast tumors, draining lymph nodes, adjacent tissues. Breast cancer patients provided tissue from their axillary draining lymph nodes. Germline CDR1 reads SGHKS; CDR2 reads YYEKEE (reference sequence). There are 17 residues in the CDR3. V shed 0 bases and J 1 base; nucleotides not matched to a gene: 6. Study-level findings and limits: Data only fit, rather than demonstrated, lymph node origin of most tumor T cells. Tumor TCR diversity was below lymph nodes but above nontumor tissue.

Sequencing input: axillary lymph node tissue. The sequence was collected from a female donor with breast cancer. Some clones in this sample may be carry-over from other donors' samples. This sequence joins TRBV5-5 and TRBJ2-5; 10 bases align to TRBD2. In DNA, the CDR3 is TGTGCCAGCAGCTTGGGACTAGCGGGTCAACTCCAAGAGACCCAGTACTTC. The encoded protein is CASSLGLAGQLQETQYF. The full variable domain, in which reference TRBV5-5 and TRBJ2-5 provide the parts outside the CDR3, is DAGVTQSPTHLIKTRGQQVTLRCSPISGHKSVSWYQQVLGQGPQFIFQYYEKEERGRGNFPDRFSARQFPNYSSELNVNALLLGDSALYLCASSLGLAGQLQETQYFGPGTRLLVL.